Listed below are T cell receptor beta chains from one sample, sequenced in a study of identical twins. TCRdb reprocessed the 5' RACE reads via MiXCR and lists one record per CDR3 protein. Of about 390,000 distinct CDR3 sequences in the sample, around 9.7% were seen once. Sequencing was done on a sample of naive T cells sorted from blood. Every receptor here comes from a woman between 45 and 65 years old in good health. Each CDR3 is given with its conserved first and last residue. A D gene is named only where the DNA matches it firmly. Rows may omit the clone size; those that give it use once, few, many or a size class.

TRBV29-1	-	few	TRBJ2-7	CSAAGSYEQYF	TGCAGCGCTGCTGGGAGCTACGAGCAGTACTTC
TRBV19	TRBD1	few	TRBJ1-6	CASRAGTGSGRPLHF	TGTGCCAGTAGGGCCGGGACAGGCTCGGGTCGACCCCTCCACTTT
TRBV27	TRBD2	few	TRBJ2-5	CASSLRGKRGPLWRTQYF	TGTGCCAGCAGTTTAAGGGGCAAGCGGGGACCACTTTGGCGGACCCAGTACTTC
TRBV29-1	-	-	TRBJ1-1	CSVEPTGSNTEAFF	TGCAGCGTTGAACCCACAGGGTCAAACACTGAAGCTTTCTTT
TRBV10-3	TRBD2	many	TRBJ2-1	CAISAHGTSGQKYNEQFF	TGTGCCATCAGTGCACATGGGACTAGCGGACAAAAATACAATGAGCAGTTCTTC
TRBV6-5	TRBD1	many	TRBJ1-2	CASSRDRRANYGYTF	TGTGCCAGCAGTCGGGACAGACGAGCTAACTATGGCTACACCTTC
TRBV3-1	-	few	TRBJ1-2	CASSQSEAGYTF	TGTGCCAGCAGCCAATCGGAAGCCGGGTACACCTTC
TRBV12-3/TRBV12-4	TRBD1	few	TRBJ1-1	CASSSFSGGIKGNTEAFF	TGTGCCAGCAGTTCCTTCTCAGGGGGCATCAAGGGGAACACTGAAGCTTTCTTT
TRBV10-3	-	few	TRBJ2-3	CAISLGEDPFDTQYF	TGTGCCATCAGCCTCGGGGAGGACCCTTTTGATACGCAGTATTTT
TRBV29-1	-	many	TRBJ1-1	CSVEPRGIAFF	TGCAGCGTTGAGCCTAGGGGGATCGCTTTCTTT
TRBV5-1	TRBD1	many	TRBJ1-2	CASSFGQGFDYGYTF	TGCGCCAGCAGCTTCGGACAGGGGTTTGACTATGGCTACACCTTC
TRBV12-3/TRBV12-4	TRBD1	-	TRBJ1-1	CASSTWTGGLTEAFF	TGTGCCAGCAGTACTTGGACAGGGGGCCTCACTGAAGCTTTCTTT
TRBV20-1	-	-	TRBJ2-4	CSAAQLNDIQYF	TGCAGTGCTGCACAGCTTAACGACATTCAGTACTTC
TRBV5-1	TRBD1	many	TRBJ1-2	CASSGGTGGGYTF	TGCGCCAGCAGCGGCGGGACAGGCGGAGGCTACACCTTC
TRBV7-6	-	-	TRBJ2-6	CASSLALHATGANVLTF	TGTGCCAGCAGCTTAGCCTTACATGCAACTGGGGCCAACGTCCTGACTTTC
TRBV24-1	-	few	TRBJ2-7	CATSAGRNSYEQYF	TGTGCCACCAGCGCTGGACGGAACTCCTACGAGCAGTACTTC
TRBV4-1	-	few	TRBJ2-5	CASSRSMQETQYF	TGCGCCAGCAGCCGGTCTATGCAAGAGACCCAGTACTTC
TRBV6-5	TRBD2	many	TRBJ2-1	CASSSSEGRAYNEQFF	TGTGCCAGCAGTTCCTCTGAAGGGAGGGCCTACAATGAGCAGTTCTTC
TRBV14	-	few	TRBJ2-1	CASSQGLEGVEQFF	TGTGCCAGCAGCCAAGGACTAGAGGGAGTTGAGCAGTTCTTC
TRBV5-5	-	many	TRBJ2-5	CASSPSSVYQETQYF	TGTGCCAGCAGCCCGTCTAGCGTGTACCAAGAGACCCAGTACTTC
TRBV6-5	TRBD2	-	TRBJ2-3	CASRSGVTDTQYF	TGTGCCAGCAGAAGCGGGGTGACAGATACGCAGTATTTT
TRBV10-3	TRBD2	many	TRBJ2-1	CAIKGTSGTDFSYNEQFF	TGTGCCATCAAAGGGACTAGCGGGACCGACTTCTCCTACAATGAGCAGTTCTTC
TRBV6-5	TRBD1	few	TRBJ2-5	CASKKQQGQWETQYF	TGTGCCAGCAAAAAACAACAGGGGCAATGGGAGACCCAGTACTTC
TRBV7-2	TRBD1	many	TRBJ1-5	CASSFTGGANQPQHF	TGTGCCAGCAGCTTTACAGGGGGCGCAAATCAGCCCCAGCATTTT
TRBV4-1	TRBD2	-	TRBJ2-1	CASSQWGLAGPYNEQFF	TGCGCCAGCAGCCAATGGGGACTAGCGGGGCCCTACAATGAGCAGTTCTTC
TRBV12-3/TRBV12-4	-	-	TRBJ2-1	CASSLVGLGETNNEQFF	TGTGCCAGCAGCTTAGTAGGGCTTGGGGAAACAAACAATGAGCAGTTCTTC
TRBV3-1	TRBD1	many	TRBJ1-5	CASSQTYSRGSNQPQHF	TGTGCCAGCAGCCAAACGTACTCCAGGGGGAGCAATCAGCCCCAGCATTTT
TRBV7-9	TRBD1	few	TRBJ1-1	CASSLRQGGGTEAFF	TGTGCCAGCAGCTTAAGGCAGGGGGGAGGCACTGAAGCTTTCTTT
TRBV5-1	-	many	TRBJ2-3	CASSLASARTDTQYF	TGCGCCAGCAGCTTGGCCTCAGCGCGCACAGATACGCAGTATTTT
TRBV6-2/TRBV6-3	TRBD2	-	TRBJ2-1	CASSLSGTSGHYNEQFF	TGTGCCAGCAGCCTCTCTGGGACTAGCGGACACTACAATGAGCAGTTCTTC
TRBV12-3/TRBV12-4	TRBD2	-	TRBJ2-2	CAIASGTVTGELFF	TGTGCCATTGCTAGCGGGACGGTCACCGGGGAGCTGTTTTTT
TRBV5-1	TRBD2	many	TRBJ2-1	CASSSGLAGDNEQFF	TGCGCCAGCAGCTCAGGACTAGCGGGAGACAATGAGCAGTTCTTC
TRBV11-1	-	few	TRBJ2-5	CASSLPYSRETQYF	TGTGCCAGCAGCTTACCCTACAGCAGAGAGACCCAGTACTTC
TRBV29-1	TRBD1	few	TRBJ2-3	CSGRTGGSTDTQYF	TGCAGCGGAAGAACAGGGGGGAGCACAGATACGCAGTATTTT
TRBV20-1	-	few	TRBJ2-5	CSARLGQGFETQYF	TGCAGTGCTAGACTGGGGCAGGGTTTTGAGACCCAGTACTTC
TRBV25-1	TRBD1	-	TRBJ1-6	CASSESDRGDSPLHF	TGTGCCAGCAGTGAAAGTGACAGGGGGGACTCACCCCTCCACTTT
TRBV12-3/TRBV12-4	-	many	TRBJ2-3	CASSGGATDTQYF	TGTGCCAGCAGTGGCGGGGCGACAGATACGCAGTATTTT
TRBV7-9	-	-	TRBJ1-5	CASSYSQVNQPQHF	TGTGCCAGCAGCTATAGTCAGGTGAATCAGCCCCAGCATTTT
TRBV20-1	TRBD2	many	TRBJ2-1	CSASGTSVYNEQFF	TGCAGTGCAAGCGGGACTAGCGTCTACAATGAGCAGTTCTTC
TRBV6-5	-	-	TRBJ2-3	CASSYSRNTDTQYF	TGTGCCAGCAGTTACAGCAGAAATACAGATACGCAGTATTTT
TRBV11-2	TRBD1	many	TRBJ2-3	CASSLVGQGALDTQYF	TGTGCCAGCAGCTTAGTCGGACAGGGGGCATTGGATACGCAGTATTTT
TRBV29-1	-	many	TRBJ1-1	CSVEGGADTEAFF	TGCAGCGTTGAAGGGGGGGCGGACACTGAAGCTTTCTTT
TRBV11-2	-	-	TRBJ1-1	CASSLGRGLGEAFF	TGTGCCAGCAGCTTGGGTCGGGGGTTGGGTGAAGCTTTCTTT
TRBV5-6	-	-	TRBJ2-1	CASNRRGEQFF	TGTGCCAGCAACCGTAGGGGGGAGCAGTTCTTC